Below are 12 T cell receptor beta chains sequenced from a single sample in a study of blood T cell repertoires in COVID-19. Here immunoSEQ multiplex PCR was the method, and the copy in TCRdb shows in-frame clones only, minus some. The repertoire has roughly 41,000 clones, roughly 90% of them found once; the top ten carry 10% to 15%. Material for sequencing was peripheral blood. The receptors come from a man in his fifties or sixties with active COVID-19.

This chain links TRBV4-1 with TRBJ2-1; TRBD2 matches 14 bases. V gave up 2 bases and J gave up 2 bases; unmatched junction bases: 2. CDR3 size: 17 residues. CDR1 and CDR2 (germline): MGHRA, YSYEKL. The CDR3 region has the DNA TGCGCCAGCAGCCAAAGACTAGCGGGAGGGCCCTACAATGAGCAGTTCTTC. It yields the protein CASSQRLAGGPYNEQFF.

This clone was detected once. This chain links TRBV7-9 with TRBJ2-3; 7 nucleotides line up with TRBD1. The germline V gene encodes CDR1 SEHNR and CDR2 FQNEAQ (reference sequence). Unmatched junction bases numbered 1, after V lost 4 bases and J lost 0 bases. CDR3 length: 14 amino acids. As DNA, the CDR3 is TGTGCCAGCAGCTGGGGACAGAGCACAGATACGCAGTATTTT. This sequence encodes CASSWGQSTDTQYF.

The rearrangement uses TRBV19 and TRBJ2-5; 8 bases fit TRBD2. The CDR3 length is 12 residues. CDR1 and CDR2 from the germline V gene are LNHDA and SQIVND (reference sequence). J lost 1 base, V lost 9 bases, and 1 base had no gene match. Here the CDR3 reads CASGLAQETQYF. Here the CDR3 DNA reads TGTGCCAGCGGACTAGCCCAAGAGACCCAGTACTTC.

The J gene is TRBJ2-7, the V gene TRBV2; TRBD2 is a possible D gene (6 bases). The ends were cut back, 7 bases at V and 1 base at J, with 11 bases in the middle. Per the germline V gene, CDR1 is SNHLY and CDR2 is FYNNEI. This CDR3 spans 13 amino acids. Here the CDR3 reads CASMGRGSYEQYF. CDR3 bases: TGTGCCAGCATGGGGCGGGGTTCCTACGAGCAGTACTTC.

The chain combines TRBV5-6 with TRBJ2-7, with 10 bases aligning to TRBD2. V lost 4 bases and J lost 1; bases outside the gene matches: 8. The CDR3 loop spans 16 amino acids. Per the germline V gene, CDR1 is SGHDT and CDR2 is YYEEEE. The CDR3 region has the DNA TGTGCCAGCAGCCTTTTAGCGGGAGGAGGGTCCTACGAGCAGTACTTC. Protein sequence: CASSLLAGGGSYEQYF.

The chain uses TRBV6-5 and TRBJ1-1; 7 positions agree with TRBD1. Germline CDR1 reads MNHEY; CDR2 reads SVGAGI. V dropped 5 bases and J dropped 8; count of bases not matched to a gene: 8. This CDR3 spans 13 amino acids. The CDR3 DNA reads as TGTGCCAGCAGTAGACAGGGATCAGGGGAAGCTTTCTTT. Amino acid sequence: CASSRQGSGEAFF.

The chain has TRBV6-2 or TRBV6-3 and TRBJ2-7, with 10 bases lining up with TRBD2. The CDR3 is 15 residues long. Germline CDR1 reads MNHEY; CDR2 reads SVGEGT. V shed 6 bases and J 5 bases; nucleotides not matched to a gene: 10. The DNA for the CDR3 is TGTGCCAGCAGCCTACCAAGGACTAGCGGCGACGAGCAGTACTTC. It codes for CASSLPRTSGDEQYF.

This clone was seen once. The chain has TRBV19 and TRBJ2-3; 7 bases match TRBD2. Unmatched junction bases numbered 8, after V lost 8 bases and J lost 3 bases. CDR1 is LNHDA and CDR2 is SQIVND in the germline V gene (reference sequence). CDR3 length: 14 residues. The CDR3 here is CASGTSVGTDTQYF. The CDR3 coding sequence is TGTGCCAGTGGTACTAGCGTAGGGACAGATACGCAGTATTTT.

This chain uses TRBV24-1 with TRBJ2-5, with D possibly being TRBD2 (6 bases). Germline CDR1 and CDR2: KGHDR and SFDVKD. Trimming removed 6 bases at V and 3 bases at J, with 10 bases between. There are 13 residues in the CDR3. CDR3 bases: TGTGCCACCAGTTCGGGAGTGGAAGAGACCCAGTACTTC. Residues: CATSSGVEETQYF.

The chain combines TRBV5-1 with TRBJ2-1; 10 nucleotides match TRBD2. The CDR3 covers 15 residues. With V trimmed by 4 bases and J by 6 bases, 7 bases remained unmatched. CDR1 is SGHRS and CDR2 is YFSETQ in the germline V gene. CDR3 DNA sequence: TGCGCCAGCAGCGAGGGACTAGCGCTCGTCAATGAGCAGTTCTTC. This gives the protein CASSEGLALVNEQFF.

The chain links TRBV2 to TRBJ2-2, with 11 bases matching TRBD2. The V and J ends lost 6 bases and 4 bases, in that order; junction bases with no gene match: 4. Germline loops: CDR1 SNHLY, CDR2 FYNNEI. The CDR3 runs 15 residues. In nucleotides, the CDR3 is TGTGCCAGCAGGCTAACTAGCGGGAGCACCGGGGAGCTGTTTTTT. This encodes CASRLTSGSTGELFF.

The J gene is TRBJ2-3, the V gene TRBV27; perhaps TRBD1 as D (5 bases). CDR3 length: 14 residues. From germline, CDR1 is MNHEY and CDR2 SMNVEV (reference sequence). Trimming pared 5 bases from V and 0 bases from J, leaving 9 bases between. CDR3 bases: TGTGCCAGCAGTCGGTACAGGAGCACAGATACGCAGTATTTT. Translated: CASSRYRSTDTQYF.